Shown below are 8 T cell receptor beta chains from a single sample sequenced in a study of blood T cell repertoires in COVID-19. Profiling relied on immunoSEQ multiplex PCR, and the TCRdb table lists in-frame clones only, not all of them. Of 200,000 or so clones listed, around 80% are singletons. The specimen sequenced was peripheral blood. Source of these receptors: a human donor in a cohort sampled during active COVID-19.

The chain is built from TRBV7-2 and TRBJ2-3; no definite D call. CDR3 size: 15 residues. The V gene's germline CDR1 is SGHTA and CDR2 FQGNSA. Deletions cut 1 base from V and 2 bases from J, with 10 bases between. CDR3 amino acids: CASSLVMAYTDTQYF. CDR3 in DNA: TGTGCCAGCAGCTTAGTGATGGCTTACACAGATACGCAGTATTTT.

The chain joins TRBV27 to TRBJ1-1; 11 bases line up with TRBD1. The J segment lost 2 bases and the V segment lost 3 bases, leaving 8 bases of the junction unmatched. The CDR3 is 17 amino acids. Germline CDR1 reads MNHEY; CDR2 reads SMNVEV (reference sequence). CDR3 nucleotide sequence: TGTGCCAGCAGTTTCCGGGACAGGGGGGCGTCTAACACTGAAGCTTTCTTT. This encodes CASSFRDRGASNTEAFF.

This chain joins TRBV2 and TRBJ2-3, with a weak D call TRBD2 (5 bases). V was trimmed by 4 bases and J by 4 bases, leaving 12 bases between them. This CDR3 has 14 residues. Germline values: CDR1 SNHLY, CDR2 FYNNEI. The CDR3 DNA is TGTGCCAGCAGTGTAGCCAGCGGCGCAGATACGCAGTATTTT. This translates into CASSVASGADTQYF.

This clone occurred a few times. The chain employs TRBV7-9 and TRBJ2-5, with 7 bases aligning to TRBD1. V shed 1 base, J shed 6 bases, and the junction held 5 bases outside the gene matches. CDR1 and CDR2 from the germline V gene are SEHNR and FQNEAQ (reference sequence). There are 14 residues in the CDR3. CDR3 nucleotides: TGTGCCAGCAGCTTAGATCACAGGGGTAAGACCCAGTACTTC. This translates into CASSLDHRGKTQYF.

This chain connects TRBV18 to TRBJ1-3; D possibly corresponds to TRBD1 (6 bases). Germline V gene lookup returns CDR1 KGHSH and CDR2 LQKENI. Trimming took off 3 bases at V and 4 bases at J, with 10 bases between the two ends. CDR3 length: 14 residues. CDR3 nucleotide sequence: TGTGCCAGCTCACCCCAGGGGAACGGAAACACCATATATTTT. Protein product: CASSPQGNGNTIYF.

The V gene is TRBV9, the J gene TRBJ2-1; 10 bases fit TRBD2. CDR1 and CDR2 from the germline V gene are SGDLS and YYNGEE. V was clipped by 4 bases and J by 5 bases; unmatched bases: 6. The CDR3 has 15 amino acids. The CDR3 DNA follows: TGTGCCAGCAGCCCCCTAGCGGGAGCGGACAATGAGCAGTTCTTC. Translating it yields CASSPLAGADNEQFF. The full variable domain, in which reference TRBV9 and TRBJ2-1 provide the parts outside the CDR3, is DSGVTQTPKHLITATGQRVTLRCSPRSGDLSVYWYQQSLDQGLQFLIQYYNGEERAKGNILERFSAQQFPDLHSELNLSSLELGDSALYFCASSPLAGADNEQFFGPGTRLTVL.

A note on this clone: At one end the junction does not follow the germline gene, possibly because of a read error. The J gene is TRBJ2-1, the V gene TRBV5-5, with D possibly matching TRBD2 (6 bases). The germline CDR1 and CDR2 sequences are SGHKS and YYEKEE (reference sequence). CDR3 length equals 17 residues. CDR3 DNA: TGTGCCAGCAGCTCGCCCATCGCTAGCGAGGTCTACGATGAGCAGTTCTTC. The encoded protein is CASSSPIASEVYDEQFF. Based on the CDR3 plus reference TRBV5-5 and TRBJ2-1, the full variable domain is DAGVTQSPTHLIKTRGQQVTLRCSPISGHKSVSWYQQVLGQGPQFIFQYYEKEERGRGNFPDRFSARQFPNYSSELNVNALLLGDSALYLCASSSPIASEVYDEQFFGPGTRLTVL.

The genes are TRBV3-1 (or the pseudogene TRBV3-2) and TRBJ2-1; the D gene is possibly TRBD2 (6 bases). There are 14 residues in the CDR3. CDR1 is LGHDT, CDR2 YNNKEL, per germline (reference sequence). V gave up 1 base and J gave up 7 bases, with 11 bases separating them. The CDR3 region is CASSQGVRGNEQFF. Written as DNA, the CDR3 is TGTGCCAGCAGCCAAGGGGTTCGGGGGAATGAGCAGTTCTTC.